The rows below give T cell receptor beta chains drawn from one sample of a study of cytomegalovirus exposure and HLA in healthy donors. Produced via immunoSEQ multiplex PCR; TCRdb's table is partial and in-frame only. Of 90,000 to 120,000 clones listed, roughly 9.1% are singletons. Sequencing used PBMCs. The receptors were sampled from a man between 40 and 49 years old in good health and CMV-seropositive. The CDR3 runs from the conserved cysteine through the conserved F or W. A D gene is named only where the DNA matches it firmly. A clone size is listed for some rows: how often the clone was seen (once, few, many), or a class if it is expanded.

clone size	V gene	J gene	D gene	CDR3 protein	CDR3 DNA
few	TRBV7-9	TRBJ2-1	TRBD2	CASSLGAGVLEQFF	TGTGCCAGCAGCTTAGGAGCGGGGGTACTTGAGCAGTTCTTC
few	TRBV5-4	TRBJ2-7	-	CASSLEGVSSYEQYF	TGTGCCAGCAGCTTGGAAGGGGTGAGCTCCTACGAGCAGTACTTC
-	TRBV4-1	TRBJ2-7	TRBD2	CASSQGSETSGIYEQYF	TGCGCCAGCAGCCAAGGGTCCGAGACTAGCGGGATTTACGAGCAGTACTTC
few	TRBV9	TRBJ2-2	TRBD2	CASSPRLAASNTGELFF	TGTGCCAGCAGCCCTCGACTAGCCGCTTCGAACACCGGGGAGCTGTTTTTT
few	TRBV7-2	TRBJ1-5	-	CASSFSASRGQPQHF	TGTGCCAGCAGCTTTTCGGCATCGCGCGGTCAGCCCCAGCATTTT
-	TRBV10-3	TRBJ2-7	-	CAISVDRVYEQYF	TGTGCCATCAGTGTGGACAGAGTCTACGAGCAGTACTTC
few	TRBV28	TRBJ1-1	TRBD1	CASSHRTGGNTEAFF	TGTGCCAGCAGTCATAGGACAGGGGGCAATACTGAAGCTTTCTTT
few	TRBV10-1	TRBJ2-1	TRBD2	CASSVEREGDEQFF	TGCGCCAGCAGTGTAGAGCGGGAGGGCGATGAGCAGTTCTTC
-	TRBV28	TRBJ2-7	-	CASSLYTNYEQYF	TGTGCCAGCAGTTTGTACACAAACTACGAGCAGTACTTC
-	TRBV5-4	TRBJ2-3	TRBD2	CASSLAGSSDTQYF	TGTGCCAGCAGCCTAGCGGGGTCCTCAGATACGCAGTATTTT
-	TRBV11-3	TRBJ2-7	TRBD2	CASSSEGEEAGTRDYEQYF	TGTGCCAGCAGCTCGGAGGGAGAGGAAGCCGGGACTAGGGACTACGAGCAGTACTTC
-	TRBV7-9	TRBJ1-2	-	CASSLERFGDGYTF	TGTGCCAGCAGCTTAGAAAGGTTTGGAGATGGCTACACCTTC
-	TRBV6-6	TRBJ1-6	TRBD1	CASRLGTGLRPLHF	TGTGCCAGCAGGCTCGGGACAGGGCTTCGGCCCCTCCACTTT
-	TRBV7-2	TRBJ2-3	TRBD2	CASSQGLAGVTDTQYF	TGTGCCAGCAGCCAGGGACTAGCGGGAGTCACAGATACGCAGTATTTT
-	TRBV28	TRBJ1-2	TRBD1	CASSFRTGVGYTF	TGTGCCAGCAGTTTTCGGACAGGGGTTGGCTACACCTTC
few	TRBV19	TRBJ2-1	-	CASSIGAGYEQFF	TGTGCCAGTAGTATAGGAGCGGGCTATGAGCAGTTCTTC
few	TRBV7-3	TRBJ2-7	TRBD2	CASSPTASGRNEQYF	TGTGCCAGCAGCCCCACCGCTAGCGGGAGGAACGAGCAGTACTTC
few	TRBV10-3	TRBJ1-5	-	CAISEEGEQPQHF	TGTGCCATCAGTGAGGAGGGGGAACAGCCCCAGCATTTT
-	TRBV29-1	TRBJ1-4	-	CSVGGDEKLFF	TGCAGCGTTGGCGGAGATGAAAAACTGTTTTTT
few	TRBV5-6	TRBJ2-3	-	CASSLTATQYF	TGTGCCAGCAGCTTAACAGCTACGCAGTATTTT
few	TRBV28	TRBJ2-7	-	CASSLIGLHYEQYF	TGTGCCAGCAGTTTAATTGGACTCCACTACGAGCAGTACTTC
few	TRBV18	TRBJ2-1	TRBD1	CASSPPRTGESNEQFF	TGTGCCAGCTCACCACCTAGGACAGGGGAATCCAATGAGCAGTTCTTC
-	TRBV2	TRBJ2-7	-	CASIATLPGGYEQYF	TGTGCCAGCATAGCTACTTTACCTGGAGGGTACGAGCAGTACTTC
-	TRBV7-3	TRBJ2-1	TRBD2	CASSFGLAGADEQFF	TGTGCCAGCAGCTTCGGACTAGCGGGAGCAGATGAGCAGTTCTTC
-	TRBV19	TRBJ1-2	TRBD1	CASRKRGDREIEGYTF	TGTGCCAGTAGAAAAAGGGGAGACAGGGAAATAGAGGGCTACACCTTC
-	TRBV25-1	TRBJ2-7	-	CASRGQGFAYEQYF	TGTGCCAGCAGGGGGCAGGGGTTCGCCTACGAGCAGTACTTC
-	TRBV21-1	TRBJ2-7	-	CASSKAPDRPYEQYF	TGTGCCAGCAGCAAAGCGCCGGACAGGCCCTACGAGCAGTACTTC
-	TRBV12-5	TRBJ2-7	TRBD2	CASGLVLSGRAYEQYF	TGTGCTAGTGGTTTGGTACTTAGCGGGAGGGCCTACGAGCAGTACTTC
-	TRBV28	TRBJ2-5	-	CASSRLASEGQETQYF	TGTGCCAGCAGTAGATTGGCTTCGGAGGGCCAAGAGACCCAGTACTTC
-	TRBV7-2	TRBJ2-7	-	CASSLALANYEQYF	TGTGCCAGCAGCTTAGCGCTAGCGAACTACGAGCAGTACTTC
few	TRBV2	TRBJ2-2	-	CASRVYLGDSGELFF	TGTGCCAGCAGGGTTTACCTCGGGGACTCCGGGGAGCTGTTTTTT
few	TRBV7-9	TRBJ2-7	TRBD2	CASTPRGGSEQYF	TGTGCCAGCACCCCTAGGGGCGGGAGCGAGCAGTACTTC
-	TRBV4-2	TRBJ1-1	-	CASSPQDSHTEAFF	TGTGCCAGCAGCCCCCAGGACAGTCACACTGAAGCTTTCTTT
few	TRBV9	TRBJ2-3	-	CASSPMGSGVDTQYF	TGTGCCAGCAGCCCTATGGGGAGCGGTGTGGATACGCAGTATTTT
-	TRBV29-1	TRBJ1-5	-	CSVVGGGGNQPQHF	TGCAGCGTTGTGGGGGGTGGCGGCAATCAGCCCCAGCATTTT
-	TRBV5-1	TRBJ1-2	-	CASSLASPNYGYTF	TGCGCCAGCAGCTTGGCCTCTCCTAACTATGGCTACACCTTC
-	TRBV7-6	TRBJ2-1	TRBD2	CASSFRLAYNEQFF	TGTGCCAGCAGCTTCCGACTAGCGTACAATGAGCAGTTCTTC
-	TRBV2	TRBJ2-3	TRBD2	CASMTSGPMTDTQYF	TGTGCCAGCATGACTAGCGGGCCGATGACAGATACGCAGTATTTT
-	TRBV10-3	TRBJ1-2	-	CAISERQDYGYTF	TGTGCCATCAGTGAGAGACAAGACTATGGCTACACCTTC
few	TRBV9	TRBJ1-2	TRBD1	CASSVGWTGKDYGYTF	TGTGCCAGCAGCGTAGGCTGGACAGGGAAAGACTATGGCTACACCTTC
few	TRBV19	TRBJ2-1	-	CASEQDNEQFF	TGTGCCAGTGAACAGGACAATGAGCAGTTCTTC
few	TRBV28	TRBJ2-5	TRBD2	CASRRAGGPETQYF	TGTGCCAGCAGGAGAGCGGGAGGCCCGGAGACCCAGTACTTC
-	TRBV12-5	TRBJ2-5	-	CASGSGQGPQETQYF	TGTGCTAGTGGTTCAGGGCAGGGGCCCCAGGAGACCCAGTACTTC
-	TRBV5-1	TRBJ2-2	TRBD2	CASSLVSSGNTGELFF	TGCGCCAGCAGCTTGGTTTCTAGCGGGAACACCGGGGAGCTGTTTTTT
few	TRBV7-3	TRBJ2-5	-	CASSSRYQETQYF	TGTGCCAGCAGCTCACGGTACCAAGAGACCCAGTACTTC
-	TRBV6-5	TRBJ2-3	TRBD1	CASSYGDRSSDTQYF	TGTGCCAGCAGTTACGGGGACAGGAGTTCAGATACGCAGTATTTT
-	TRBV15	TRBJ2-1	-	CATRTAGARQFF	TGTGCCACCAGAACGGCGGGGGCTCGGCAGTTCTTC